Listed here are 8 T cell receptor beta chains from one sample, sequenced in a study of T cell responses to AZD1222 COVID-19 vaccine. Here immunoSEQ multiplex PCR was the method, and the copy in TCRdb shows in-frame clones only, minus some. This sample has about 140,000 clones, with roughly 92% found just once. Sequencing used peripheral blood, obtained on day 0 of AZD1222 vaccination. These receptors were obtained from an adult in good health.

The CDR3 reads CASSEKSPNEQFF. The CDR3 DNA reads as TGTGCCAGCAGTGAAAAGTCACCTAATGAGCAGTTCTTC. The J gene is TRBJ2-1, the V gene TRBV25-1; D unresolved. Germline CDR1 and CDR2: MGHDK and SYGVNS. Trimming took 2 bases from V and 7 from J, leaving 9 bases between them. CDR3 length equals 13 residues.

The chain employs TRBV5-1 and TRBJ2-3; D perhaps matches TRBD2 (5 bases). V was cut by 3 bases and J by 0 bases, with 8 bases left in between. This CDR3 has 14 amino acids. In germline, CDR1 is SGHRS, CDR2 YFSETQ. In DNA form, the CDR3 reads TGCGCCAGCAGCTGGGGAGACAGCACAGATACGCAGTATTTT. Protein: CASSWGDSTDTQYF.

This chain connects TRBV11-3 to TRBJ2-7; either TRBD1 or TRBD2 may supply D (5 bases each). Per germline, CDR1 SGHNT and CDR2 YENEEA. CDR3 length: 14 residues. V gave up 5 bases and J gave up 2 bases, with 13 bases separating them. The CDR3 nucleotides are TGTGCCAGCAGCCTGGGGACGGAAACCTACGAGCAGTACTTC. It translates to CASSLGTETYEQYF.

Concerning this clone itself: Distinct nucleotide sequences in the sample also encode this CDR3. The chain couples TRBV7-2 to TRBJ2-7; TRBD2 matches at 9 bases. The CDR3 sequence is 14 residues long. Germline values: CDR1 SGHTA, CDR2 FQGNSA. V lost 2 bases and J lost 1; bases outside the gene matches: 0. CDR3 region: CASSLLAGSYEQYF. The CDR3 DNA reads as TGTGCCAGCAGCTTACTAGCGGGGTCCTACGAGCAGTACTTC.

This clone has just one count. The rearrangement uses TRBV15 and TRBJ2-1; D gene ambiguous. V shed 8 bases and J shed 3 bases, with 11 bases lying between them. Per the germline V gene, CDR1 is LNHNV and CDR2 is YYDKDF (reference sequence). The CDR3 totals 13 residues. This CDR3 is CATGIPYYNEQFF. CDR3 DNA sequence: TGTGCCACCGGAATCCCCTACTACAATGAGCAGTTCTTC.

The chain combines TRBV24-1 with TRBJ2-1; D tentatively fits TRBD1 or TRBD2 (5 bases each). Deletions cut 5 bases from V and 7 bases from J, with 11 bases between. The CDR3 length is 13 residues. Per the germline V gene, CDR1 is KGHDR and CDR2 is SFDVKD. The CDR3 nucleotides are TGTGCCACCAGTGTCGAGGGGTGGAATGAGCAGTTCTTC. It is translated as CATSVEGWNEQFF.

The gene calls are TRBV19 and TRBJ1-1; weak D call: TRBD1 (5 bases). CDR3 size: 18 residues. Germline CDR1 and CDR2: LNHDA and SQIVND (reference sequence). V was trimmed by 8 bases and J by 5 bases, leaving 30 bases between them. The CDR3 DNA reads TGTGCCAGTCCACCCCCCTACAGGACGGCTGAATTTAAGACTGAAGCTTTCTTT. Protein sequence: CASPPPYRTAEFKTEAFF.

V is TRBV5-6 and J is TRBJ1-6; D is ambiguous. The germline CDR1 and CDR2 sequences are SGHDT and YYEEEE. CDR3 length: 14 residues. The V and J ends lost 2 bases and 7 bases respectively, with 10 bases between them. The CDR3: CASSFAHLNSPLHF. The DNA for the CDR3 is TGTGCCAGCAGCTTCGCGCATTTGAATTCACCCCTCCACTTT.